This record concerns one T cell receptor (beta chain) sequence. Its cognate antigen is unknown. This sample is drawn from a study of cytomegalovirus exposure and HLA in healthy donors. Study information: From HLA-typed donors, an early data release held some 80 million unique TCRs. Study results and caveats: A few chains tied to CMV proved CMV antigen-specific in vitro.

Primers for the PCR totalled 60 Vbeta and 13 Jbeta. TCRdb's table, derived via immunoSEQ multiplex PCR, lists solely in-frame clones and lacks some. This table lists fewer than 250,000 clones. Looked up from germline, CDR1 is KGHSH and CDR2 is LQKENI. CDR3 length: 15 amino acids. Donors counted as nominally healthy when sampled, yet unrecorded immune exposures were likely. The gene calls are TRBV18 and TRBJ2-5; D might be TRBD1 (6 bases). The J call is in doubt because the DNA end fits TRBJ2-7 better. The sequencing input was PBMCs. This clonotype originated in a woman in her twenties or thirties in good health and CMV-seropositive. CDR3 in amino acids: CASSPPGRGNYEQYF. In nucleotides, the CDR3 is TGTGCCAGCTCACCACCGGGCAGGGGAAACTACGAGCAGTACTTC.